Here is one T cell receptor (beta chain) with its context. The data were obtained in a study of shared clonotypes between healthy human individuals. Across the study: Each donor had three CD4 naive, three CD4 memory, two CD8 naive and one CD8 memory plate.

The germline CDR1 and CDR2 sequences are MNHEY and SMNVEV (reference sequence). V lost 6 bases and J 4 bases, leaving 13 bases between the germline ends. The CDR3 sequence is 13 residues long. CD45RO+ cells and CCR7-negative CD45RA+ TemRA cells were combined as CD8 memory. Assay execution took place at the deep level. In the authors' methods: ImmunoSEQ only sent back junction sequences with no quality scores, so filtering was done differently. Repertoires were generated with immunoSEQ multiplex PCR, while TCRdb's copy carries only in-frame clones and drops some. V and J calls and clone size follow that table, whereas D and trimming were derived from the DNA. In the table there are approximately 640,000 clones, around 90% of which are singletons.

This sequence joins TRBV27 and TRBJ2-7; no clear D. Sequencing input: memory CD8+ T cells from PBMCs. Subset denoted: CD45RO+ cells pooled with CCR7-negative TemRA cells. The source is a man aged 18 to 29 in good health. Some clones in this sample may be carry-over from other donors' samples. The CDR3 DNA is TGTGCCAGCAGCCCGGGTGTGGATTACGAGCAGTACTTC. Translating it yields CASSPGVDYEQYF.